This T cell receptor (beta chain) stems from a study of T cell responses to AZD1222 COVID-19 vaccine. TCRdb keeps only in-frame clones here, not all; method: immunoSEQ multiplex PCR. This sample has approximately 46,000 clones, with around 90% found just once. Study-level points and caveats: Targets within unmutated variant regions were reportedly found for nearly half of spike-specific TCRs. Donors skewed white British and female; clonal diversity was possibly underestimated.

Points on this clone: Antigen: not known.

The V and J ends lost 2 bases and 7 bases, in that order; junction bases with no gene match: 8. Germline values: CDR1 MNHEY, CDR2 SVGAGI. The CDR3 loop spans 15 amino acids. The sequences come from peripheral blood, collected 28 days after the second AZD1222 dose. This TCR came from an adult who received the AZD1222 COVID-19 vaccine. V is TRBV6-5 and J is TRBJ2-1, with 7 bases identical to TRBD1. The chain's CDR3 is CASSYKRQGYNEQFF. In nucleotides, the CDR3 is TGTGCCAGCAGTTACAAGCGACAGGGTTATAATGAGCAGTTCTTC.